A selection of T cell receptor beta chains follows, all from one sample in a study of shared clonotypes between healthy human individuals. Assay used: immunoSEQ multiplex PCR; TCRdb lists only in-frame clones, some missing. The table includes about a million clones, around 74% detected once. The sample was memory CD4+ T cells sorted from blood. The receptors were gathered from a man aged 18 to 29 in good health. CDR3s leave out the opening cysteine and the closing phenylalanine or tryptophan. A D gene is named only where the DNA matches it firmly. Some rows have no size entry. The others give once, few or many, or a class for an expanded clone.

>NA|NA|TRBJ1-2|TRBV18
ASSPPSTINYGYT
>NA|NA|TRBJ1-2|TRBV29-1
SVEMLGGAGYGYT
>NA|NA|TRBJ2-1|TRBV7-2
ASSLVSGRVDEQF
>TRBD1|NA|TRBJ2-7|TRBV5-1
ASSLGGTGTYEQY
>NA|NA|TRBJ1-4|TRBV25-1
ASGATNEKLF
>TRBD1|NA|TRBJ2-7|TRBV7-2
ASSAGTAGLFYEQY
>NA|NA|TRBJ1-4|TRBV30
AWSGQLNEKLF
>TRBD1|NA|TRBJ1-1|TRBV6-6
ASTKGGGQLGEAF
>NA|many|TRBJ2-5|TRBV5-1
ASSLNPSGIRQETQY
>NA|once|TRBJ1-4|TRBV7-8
ASSASGAVNEKLF
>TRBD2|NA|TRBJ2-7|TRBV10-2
ASRRGGSVPSYEQY
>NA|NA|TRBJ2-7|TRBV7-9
ASSSGDKTYEQY
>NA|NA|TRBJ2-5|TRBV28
ASLGTGETQY